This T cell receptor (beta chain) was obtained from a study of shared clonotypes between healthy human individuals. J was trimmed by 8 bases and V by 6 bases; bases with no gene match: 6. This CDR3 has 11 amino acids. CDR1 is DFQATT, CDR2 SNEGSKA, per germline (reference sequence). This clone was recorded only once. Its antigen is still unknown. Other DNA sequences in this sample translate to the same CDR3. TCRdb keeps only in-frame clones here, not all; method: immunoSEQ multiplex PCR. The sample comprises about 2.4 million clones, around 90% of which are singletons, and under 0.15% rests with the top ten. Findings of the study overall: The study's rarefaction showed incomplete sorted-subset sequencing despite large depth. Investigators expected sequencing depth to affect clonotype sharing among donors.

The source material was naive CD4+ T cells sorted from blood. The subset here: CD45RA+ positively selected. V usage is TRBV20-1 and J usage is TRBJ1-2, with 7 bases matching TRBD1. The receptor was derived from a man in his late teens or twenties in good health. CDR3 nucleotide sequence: TGCAGTGCCCCGACAGGGTACGGCTACACCTTC. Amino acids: CSAPTGYGYTF.